This passage covers 16 T cell receptor beta chains from one sample sequenced in a study of T cells in Graves' hyperthyroidism and ophthalmopathy. The source material, RNA transcripts, was used to amplify TCR beta CDR3 regions. HTBI primers were the set used in a first-round RT-PCR of the TCR CDR3. TCRdb reanalysed the multiplex PCR reads using MiXCR and keeps one entry per CDR3 protein. Of 750,000 to 950,000 distinct CDR3 sequences in the sample, roughly 37% were seen once. The specimen sequenced was blood. The receptor source for this set is a young man with Graves' hyperthyroidism.

This sequence joins TRBV29-1 and TRBJ1-1, with D tentatively TRBD1 (6 bases). Trimming left V 6 bases short and J 4 bases short, with 18 bases between. The V gene's germline CDR1 is SQVTM and CDR2 ANQGSEA. The CDR3 is 14 amino acids. The DNA for the CDR3 is TGCAGCGTGGCGGGAGGGACGGGGGCCACTGAAGCTTTCTTT. Protein sequence: CSVAGGTGATEAFF. Using reference TRBV29-1 and TRBJ1-1 for the parts outside the CDR3, the full variable domain is SAVISQKPSRDICQRGTSLTIQCQVDSQVTMMFWYRQQPGQSLTLIATANQGSEATYESGFVIDKFPISRPNLTFSTLTVSNMSPEDSSIYLCSVAGGTGATEAFFGQGTRLTVV.

CDR3 residues: CSASRQGATEAFF. The CDR3 DNA is TGCAGTGCTAGCCGACAGGGGGCGACTGAAGCTTTCTTT. V gene TRBV20-1 combines with J gene TRBJ1-1; 10 bases are shared with TRBD1. V lost 3 bases and J lost 5; bases outside the gene matches: 3. Germline lookup yields CDR1 DFQATT and CDR2 SNEGSKA (reference sequence). The CDR3 totals 13 residues.

This clonotype was detected ten times or more. V is TRBV29-1 and J is TRBJ1-1, with 8 bases that match TRBD1. From germline, CDR1 is SQVTM and CDR2 ANQGSEA. This CDR3 has 12 amino acids. V was clipped by 7 bases and J by 0 bases; unmatched bases: 1. CDR3 amino acids: CSGGQVNTEAFF. DNA for the CDR3: TGCAGCGGGGGACAGGTGAACACTGAAGCTTTCTTT.

This clonotype occurred many times. This sequence joins TRBV19 and TRBJ1-1, with D perhaps matching TRBD1 (6 bases). The germline V and J ends were trimmed by 7 bases and 2 bases, with 11 bases remaining between them. Germline lookup yields CDR1 LNHDA and CDR2 SQIVND (reference sequence). This CDR3 region has 13 residues. CDR3 sequence reads: CASKNRANTEAFF. In DNA, the CDR3 is TGTGCCAGTAAGAACAGGGCCAACACTGAAGCTTTCTTT. Complete variable domain (other parts from reference TRBV19 and TRBJ1-1): DGGITQSPKYLFRKEGQNVTLSCEQNLNHDAMYWYRQDPGQGLRLIYYSQIVNDFQKGDIAEGYSVSREKKESFPLTVTSAQKNPTAFYLCASKNRANTEAFFGQGTRLTVV.

This clonotype was recorded once. V gene TRBV19 combines with J gene TRBJ2-5; TRBD1 or TRBD2 may be the D gene (7 bases each). The J call may be in error: the DNA end matches TRBJ2-1 better. The CDR3 length is 9 residues. Germline lookup yields CDR1 LNHDA and CDR2 SQIVND (reference sequence). The CDR3, as DNA: TGTGCCAGCAGGGGGGGGCAGTTCTTC. Its protein product is CASRGGQFF.

The rearrangement links TRBV29-1 to TRBJ2-7, with D possibly TRBD1 on 5 matching bases. The CDR3 runs to 12 residues. Germline V gene sequence: CDR1 SQVTM, CDR2 ANQGSEA. The CDR3 sequence is CSSLNQGYEQYF. The CDR3 bases are TGCAGTTCCTTAAACCAGGGTTACGAGCAGTACTTC.

A remark on this clonotype: It may be a read error: a sequence one base away is much more abundant. The CDR3 coding sequence is TGTGCCAGTACCCCTGGAGGGGGCAATCGGCCCCAGCATTTT. As protein: CASTPGGGNRPQHF. The chain recombines TRBV19 with TRBJ1-5; 7 bases agree with TRBD1. CDR3 length equals 14 residues. CDR1 and CDR2 (germline): LNHDA, SQIVND (reference sequence).

This clonotype was found a few times. The chain carries TRBV29-1 and TRBJ2-5; a possible D gene is TRBD1 (5 bases). The CDR3 length is 13 residues. Germline loops: CDR1 SQVTM, CDR2 ANQGSEA. CDR3 sequence: CTARPDNQETQYF. Here the CDR3 DNA reads TGCACCGCCCGACCGGACAACCAAGAGACCCAGTACTTC.

This clonotype was recorded only once. This sequence joins TRBV10-3 and TRBJ1-3, with no clear D. This CDR3 has 14 amino acids. V gave up 8 bases and J gave up 1 base, with 12 bases separating them. The germline V gene encodes CDR1 ENHRY and CDR2 SYGVKD. CDR3 residues: CAIGEDGSGNTIYF. The CDR3 region has the DNA TGTGCCATCGGGGAGGATGGGTCTGGAAACACCATATATTTT.

This clonotype came up many times. CDR3 sequence reads: CASSSRTAMGYTF. The CDR3 nucleotides are TGCGCCAGCAGCTCGCGGACAGCCATGGGCTACACCTTC. The rearrangement uses TRBV5-1 and TRBJ1-2; tentatively, D is TRBD1 (6 bases). The germline gives CDR1 SGHRS, CDR2 YFSETQ. CDR3 length equals 13 residues. V shed 3 bases and J shed 8 bases, with 14 bases lying between them.

This clonotype was seen at least ten times. The chain has TRBV29-1 and TRBJ2-7, with 7 positions matching TRBD1. Trimming removed 5 bases from V and 6 bases from J; junction bases left unmatched: 10. The V gene's germline CDR1 is SQVTM and CDR2 ANQGSEA. This CDR3 has 13 amino acids. The CDR3 sequence: CSVLGRGTVEQYF. CDR3 sequence (DNA): TGCAGCGTTCTGGGCAGGGGGACGGTCGAGCAGTACTTC.

This chain links TRBV2 with TRBJ2-7, with 8 nucleotides matching TRBD1. This CDR3 region has 13 residues. CDR1 and CDR2 from the germline V gene are SNHLY and FYNNEI. V gave up 4 bases and J gave up 5 bases; unmatched junction bases: 4. The DNA for the CDR3 is TGTGCCAGCAGTGGGACAGGGCTCCACGAGCAGTACTTC. Its translation: CASSGTGLHEQYF. Full variable domain (outside the CDR3, taken from reference TRBV2 and TRBJ2-7): EPEVTQTPSHQVTQMGQEVILRCVPISNHLYFYWYRQILGQKVEFLVSFYNNEISEKSEIFDDQFSVERPDGSNFTLKIRSTKLEDSAMYFCASSGTGLHEQYFGPGTRLTVT.

V is TRBV14 and J is TRBJ2-7; D gene ambiguous. The V and J ends lost 1 base and 6 bases respectively, with 10 bases between them. CDR3 length: 13 amino acids. Germline V gene data show CDR1 as SGHDN and CDR2 as FVKESK. The CDR3 DNA reads as TGTGCCAGCAGCCAAGTTCAACTGGGCGAGCAGTACTTC. Encoded protein: CASSQVQLGEQYF.

The chain has TRBV2 and TRBJ1-6; D is unclear. Trimming shortened V by 7 bases and J by 6 bases, and 10 bases separated the two germline ends. The CDR3 totals 13 residues. Per germline, CDR1 SNHLY and CDR2 FYNNEI. Written as DNA, the CDR3 is TGTGCCAGCACGTTGGCGGTTAATTCACCCCTCCACTTT. This codes for CASTLAVNSPLHF.

This clonotype showed up many times. The CDR3 spells CASSPRGPGTEAFF. CDR3 nucleotides: TGCGCCAGCAGCCCCAGGGGGCCGGGCACTGAAGCTTTCTTT. The chain couples TRBV5-1 to TRBJ1-1; TRBD1 matches at 8 bases. Trimming cost V 4 bases and J 4 bases; bases outside gene matches: 6. Germline values: CDR1 SGHRS, CDR2 YFSETQ. The CDR3 has 14 amino acids.

This clonotype showed up just a few times. The chain couples TRBV7-2 to TRBJ2-7, with D possibly being TRBD1 (5 bases). The V end was cut by 2 bases, the J end by 4 bases, with 15 bases between. Per the germline V gene, CDR1 is SGHTA and CDR2 is FQGNSA. CDR3 length: 15 amino acids. The CDR3 DNA sequence: TGTGCCAGCAGCTTACTTGGGGCTAGGGTGTACGAGCAGTACTTC. Translation gives CASSLLGARVYEQYF.